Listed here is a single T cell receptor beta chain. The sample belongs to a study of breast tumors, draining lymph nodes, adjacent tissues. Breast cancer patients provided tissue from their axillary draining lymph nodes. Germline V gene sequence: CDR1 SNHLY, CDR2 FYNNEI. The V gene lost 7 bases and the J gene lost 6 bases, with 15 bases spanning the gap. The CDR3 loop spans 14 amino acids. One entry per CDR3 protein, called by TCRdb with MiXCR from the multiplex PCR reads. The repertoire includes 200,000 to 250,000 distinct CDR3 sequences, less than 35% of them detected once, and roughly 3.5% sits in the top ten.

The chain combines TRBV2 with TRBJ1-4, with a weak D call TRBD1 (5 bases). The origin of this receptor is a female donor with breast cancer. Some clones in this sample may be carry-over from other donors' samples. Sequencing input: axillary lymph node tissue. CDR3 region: CASTGGAFYEKLFF. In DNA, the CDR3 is TGTGCCAGCACTGGGGGTGCCTTCTATGAAAAACTGTTTTTT. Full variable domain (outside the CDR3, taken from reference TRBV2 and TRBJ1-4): EPEVTQTPSHQVTQMGQEVILRCVPISNHLYFYWYRQILGQKVEFLVSFYNNEISEKSEIFDDQFSVERPDGSNFTLKIRSTKLEDSAMYFCASTGGAFYEKLFFGSGTQLSVL.